This T cell receptor beta chain was obtained from a study of T cells in Graves' hyperthyroidism and ophthalmopathy. About the study: Blood from the periphery was taken at initial diagnosis, before any treatment.

Each patient was aged 18 to 65 and had newly diagnosed hyperthyroidism of under 2 months' duration. Patients were excluded for uncontrolled infection, other autoimmune disease, pregnancy or lactation. The source of the PBMCs was more than 9.5 ml of fresh peripheral blood. Amplification targeted TCR beta CDR3 regions from RNA transcripts. The TCR CDR3 was amplified in a first-round RT-PCR using the HTBI primer set. MiXCR was run by TCRdb on the multiplex PCR reads, yielding one entry per CDR3 protein. The sample carries about 420,000 distinct CDR3 sequences, roughly 15% recorded once. The V and J ends lost 1 base and 12 bases respectively, with 22 bases between them. CDR1 is LNHNV, CDR2 YYDKDF, per germline (reference sequence). The CDR3 is made up of 16 amino acids. This clonotype came up a few times.

This sequence originates from a woman younger than 30 with Graves' hyperthyroidism. Sequenced material: blood. V and J are TRBV15 and TRBJ2-1; D is unclear. The CDR3 DNA is TGTGCCACCAGCAGAGGTCCATCTCCTGCGCGTATTGGGCAGTTCTTC. It encodes CATSRGPSPARIGQFF.